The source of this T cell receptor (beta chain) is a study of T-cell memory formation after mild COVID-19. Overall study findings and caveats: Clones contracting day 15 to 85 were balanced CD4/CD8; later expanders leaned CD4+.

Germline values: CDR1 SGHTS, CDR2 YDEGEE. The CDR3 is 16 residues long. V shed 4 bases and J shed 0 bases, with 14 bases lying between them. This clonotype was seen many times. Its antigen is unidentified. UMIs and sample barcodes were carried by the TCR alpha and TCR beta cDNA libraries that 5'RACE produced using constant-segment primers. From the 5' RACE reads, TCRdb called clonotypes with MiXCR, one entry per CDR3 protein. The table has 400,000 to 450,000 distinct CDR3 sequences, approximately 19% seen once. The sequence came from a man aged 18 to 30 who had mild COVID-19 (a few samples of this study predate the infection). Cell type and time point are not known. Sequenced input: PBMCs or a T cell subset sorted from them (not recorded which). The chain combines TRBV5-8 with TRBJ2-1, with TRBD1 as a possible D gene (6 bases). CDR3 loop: CASSPFRGSSYNEQFF. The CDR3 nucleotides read TGTGCCAGCAGCCCGTTTAGGGGGAGCTCCTACAATGAGCAGTTCTTC.